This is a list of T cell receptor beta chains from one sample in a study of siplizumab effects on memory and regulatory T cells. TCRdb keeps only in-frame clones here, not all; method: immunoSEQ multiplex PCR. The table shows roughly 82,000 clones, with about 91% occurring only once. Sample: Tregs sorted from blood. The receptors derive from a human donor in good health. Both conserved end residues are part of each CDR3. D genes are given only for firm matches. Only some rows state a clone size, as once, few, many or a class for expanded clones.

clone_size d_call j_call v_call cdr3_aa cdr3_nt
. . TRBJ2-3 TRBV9 CASSVAPWDTQYF TGTGCCAGCAGCGTAGCCCCTTGGGATACGCAGTATTTT
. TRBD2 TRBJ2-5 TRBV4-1 CASSQPQLAGQETQYF TGCGCCAGCAGCCAACCCCAACTAGCGGGTCAAGAGACCCAGTACTTC
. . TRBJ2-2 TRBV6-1 CAARPGTNTGELFF TGTGCCGCGCGGCCGGGGACGAACACCGGGGAGCTGTTTTTT
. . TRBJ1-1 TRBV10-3 CAISESGPNTEAFF TGTGCCATCAGTGAGTCGGGCCCGAACACTGAAGCTTTCTTT
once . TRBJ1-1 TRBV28 CASTKTGRNTEAFF TGTGCCAGCACTAAGACAGGACGCAACACTGAAGCTTTCTTT
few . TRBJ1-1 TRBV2 CASSRLRAAAFF TGTGCCAGCAGCCGCCTTAGGGCTGCCGCTTTCTTT
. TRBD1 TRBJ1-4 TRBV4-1 CASSQGGTGGEKLFF TGCGCCAGCAGCCAAGGCGGGACAGGGGGTGAAAAACTGTTTTTT
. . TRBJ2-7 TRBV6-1 CASSEASYEQYF TGTGCCAGCAGTGAAGCGAGTTACGAGCAGTACTTC
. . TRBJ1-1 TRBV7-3 CASSLNGFWGPNTEAFF TGTGCCAGCAGCTTAAACGGGTTTTGGGGCCCGAACACTGAAGCTTTCTTT
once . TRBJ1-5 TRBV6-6 CASSYSAQPQHF TGTGCCAGCAGTTACTCAGCTCAGCCCCAGCATTTT
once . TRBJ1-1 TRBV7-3 CASSPWQTEAFF TGTGCCAGCAGCCCGTGGCAGACTGAAGCTTTCTTT
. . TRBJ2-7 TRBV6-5 CASRMGAGEQYF TGTGCCAGCCGGATGGGTGCTGGCGAGCAGTACTTC
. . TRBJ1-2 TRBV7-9 CASSLEAYGYTF TGTGCCAGCAGCTTAGAGGCCTATGGCTACACCTTC
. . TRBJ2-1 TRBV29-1 CSVGKLGMYNEQFF TGCAGCGTTGGGAAACTAGGGATGTACAATGAGCAGTTCTTC
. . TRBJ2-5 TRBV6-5 CASSLESRGGETQYF TGTGCCAGCAGCCTGGAGTCGAGGGGGGGGGAGACCCAGTACTTC
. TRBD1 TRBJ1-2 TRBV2 CASSGQGKGGYTF TGTGCCAGCAGTGGACAGGGAAAGGGTGGCTACACCTTC
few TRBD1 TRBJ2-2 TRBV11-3 CASSQPSDRGGTGELFF TGTGCCAGCAGTCAACCTTCGGACAGGGGCGGCACCGGGGAGCTGTTTTTT
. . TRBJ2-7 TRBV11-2 CASSLGRPYEQYF TGTGCCAGCAGCTTAGGGCGACCCTACGAGCAGTACTTC
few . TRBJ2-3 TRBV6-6 CASSYSSDRTDTQYF TGTGCCAGCAGTTACTCGAGCGACAGGACAGATACGCAGTATTTT
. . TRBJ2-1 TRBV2 CASKGTASGGQFF TGTGCCAGCAAGGGGACAGCGTCCGGGGGGCAGTTCTTC
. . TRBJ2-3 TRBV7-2 CASSLGGGPDTQYF TGTGCCAGCAGCTTAGGAGGTGGGCCAGATACGCAGTATTTT
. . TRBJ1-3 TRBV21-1 CASRLGQGDGNTIYF TGTGCCAGCAGATTGGGACAGGGGGATGGAAACACCATATATTTT
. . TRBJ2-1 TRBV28 CASREGSRSYNEQFF TGTGCCAGCAGGGAGGGGTCTCGCTCCTACAATGAGCAGTTCTTC
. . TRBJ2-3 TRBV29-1 CSVEKGQRVGTQYF TGCAGCGTTGAAAAGGGCCAAAGGGTTGGTACGCAGTATTTT
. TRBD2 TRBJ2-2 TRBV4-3 CASSQDLTRRGRAGELFF TGCGCCAGCAGCCAAGATTTAACTCGGCGGGGGAGGGCCGGGGAGCTGTTTTTT
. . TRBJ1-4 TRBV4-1 CASSLVPGRTFEKLFF TGCGCCAGCAGCCTGGTTCCGGGACGAACTTTTGAAAAACTGTTTTTT
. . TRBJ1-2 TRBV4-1 CASSQADRETANTF TGCGCCAGCAGCCAAGCGGACCGGGAAACGGCTAATACCTTC
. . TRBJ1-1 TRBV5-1 CASSLVAQGGTEAFF TGCGCCAGCAGCTTGGTCGCCCAAGGGGGCACTGAAGCTTTCTTT
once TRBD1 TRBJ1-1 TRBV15 CATSRGRTGTGVAFF TGTGCCACCAGCAGAGGTCGAACCGGGACAGGCGTTGCTTTCTTT
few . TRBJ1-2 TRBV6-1 CANKGEGVGYTF TGTGCCAACAAGGGGGAGGGTGTGGGCTACACCTTC
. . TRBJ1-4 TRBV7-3 CASSLWGGEKLFF TGTGCCAGCAGCTTATGGGGAGGTGAAAAACTGTTTTTT
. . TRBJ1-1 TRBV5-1 CASSPVKIFGEGNTEAFF TGCGCCAGCAGCCCCGTCAAAATTTTTGGGGAAGGAAACACTGAAGCTTTCTTT
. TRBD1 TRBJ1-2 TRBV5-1 CASSMSGQGGYGYTF TGCGCCAGCAGCATGTCGGGACAGGGCGGCTATGGCTACACCTTC
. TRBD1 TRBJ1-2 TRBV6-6 CASSPGQGPFYGYTF TGTGCCAGCAGTCCCGGACAGGGCCCCTTCTATGGCTACACCTTC
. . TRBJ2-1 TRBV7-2 CASSLYEVLGEQFF TGTGCCAGCAGCTTATACGAGGTCCTCGGAGAGCAGTTCTTC
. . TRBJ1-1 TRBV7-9 CASSLGPTMNTEAFF TGTGCCAGCAGCTTGGGACCGACAATGAACACTGAAGCTTTCTTT